This TCR beta chain was found in a study of control samples from healthy donors and cancer patients. Profiling relied on immunoSEQ multiplex PCR, and the TCRdb table lists in-frame clones only, not all of them. The sample lists about 120,000 clones; roughly 90% were seen once. The sample comprised blood. The TCR was taken from a middle-aged man in good health.

The CDR3 DNA sequence: TGTGCCAGCAGACGGAGGTCAGGGTGGGACTACGAGCAGTACTTC. Encoded protein: CASRRRSGWDYEQYF. The V and J genes are TRBV7-2 and TRBJ2-7; perhaps D is TRBD1 or TRBD2 (5 bases each). This CDR3 contains 15 residues. Trimming cost V 6 bases and J 3 bases, with 18 bases left between them. The germline V gene encodes CDR1 SGHTA and CDR2 FQGNSA.